Listed here is a single TCR beta chain. Its antigen is unknown. This entry belongs to a study of vaccination effects on CD4 cells after COVID-19. Study context: Each participant was administered two doses of either the BNT162b2 or the mRNA-1273 vaccine.

Cultured cells yielded isolated CD4+ T cells after 10 days. Previously uninfected by SARS-CoV-2, the vaccine recipients also showed negative nucleocapsid antibodies. Cultures got half-medium changes with IL-2 on days 3 and 7. Assay: immunoSEQ multiplex PCR; the TCRdb copy retains only in-frame clones and omits some. The sample has more than 30,000 clones, 70% to 80% seen once. Study-level results: By a late point after vaccination, infection- and vaccine-induced clones had shrunk markedly through clonal contraction.

The CDR3 sequence is 13 residues long. Germline CDR1 SNHLY, CDR2 FYNNEI. Trimming left V 5 bases short and J 7 bases short, with 15 bases between. This TCR was recovered from a human donor who received a COVID-19 vaccine. V gene TRBV2 combines with J gene TRBJ2-7; D is perhaps TRBD1 (5 bases). This material consisted of CD4+ T cells from PBMCs cultured without peptide, taken before COVID-19 vaccination. In DNA, the CDR3 is TGTGCCAGCAGTCAGACAGAAGGTCGTGAGCAGTACTTC. Its protein product is CASSQTEGREQYF.